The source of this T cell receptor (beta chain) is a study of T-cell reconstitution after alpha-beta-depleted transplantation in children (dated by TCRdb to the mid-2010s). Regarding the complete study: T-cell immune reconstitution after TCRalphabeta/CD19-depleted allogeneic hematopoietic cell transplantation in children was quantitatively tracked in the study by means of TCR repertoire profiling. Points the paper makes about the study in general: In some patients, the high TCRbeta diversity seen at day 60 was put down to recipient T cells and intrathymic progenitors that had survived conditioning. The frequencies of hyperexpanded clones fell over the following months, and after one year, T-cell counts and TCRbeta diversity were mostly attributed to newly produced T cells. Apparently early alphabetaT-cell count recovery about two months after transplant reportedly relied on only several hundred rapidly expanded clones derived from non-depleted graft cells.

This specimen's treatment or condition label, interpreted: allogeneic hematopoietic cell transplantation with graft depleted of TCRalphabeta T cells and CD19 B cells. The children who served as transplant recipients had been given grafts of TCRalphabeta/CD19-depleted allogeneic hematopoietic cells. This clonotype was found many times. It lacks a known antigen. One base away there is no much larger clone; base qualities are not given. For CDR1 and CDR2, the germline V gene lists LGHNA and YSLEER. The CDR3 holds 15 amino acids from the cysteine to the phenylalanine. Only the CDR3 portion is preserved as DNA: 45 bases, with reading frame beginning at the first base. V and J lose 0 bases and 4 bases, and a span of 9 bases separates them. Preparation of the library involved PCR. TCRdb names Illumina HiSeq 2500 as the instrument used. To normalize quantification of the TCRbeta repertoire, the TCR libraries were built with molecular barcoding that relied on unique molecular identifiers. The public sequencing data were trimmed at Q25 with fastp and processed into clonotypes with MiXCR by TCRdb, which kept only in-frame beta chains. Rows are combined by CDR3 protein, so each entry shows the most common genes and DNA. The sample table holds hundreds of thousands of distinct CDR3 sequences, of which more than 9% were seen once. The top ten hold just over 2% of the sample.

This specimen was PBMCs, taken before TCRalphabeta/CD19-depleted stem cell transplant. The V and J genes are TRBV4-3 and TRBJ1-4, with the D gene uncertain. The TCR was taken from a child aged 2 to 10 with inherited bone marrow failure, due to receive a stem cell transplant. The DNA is TGCGCCAGCAGCCAAGAGATCGAGTATAATGAAAAACTGTTTTTT. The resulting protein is CASSQEIEYNEKLFF.